Following are 29 T cell receptor beta chains from one sample sequenced in a study of T cells in Graves' hyperthyroidism and ophthalmopathy. The TCR beta CDR3 regions underwent amplification using RNA transcripts as the source. HTBI primers were the set used in a first-round RT-PCR of the TCR CDR3. TCRdb independently ran MiXCR on the multiplex PCR reads; one entry per CDR3 protein. The table shows about 610,000 distinct CDR3 sequences, with about 14% occurring only once. The specimen was blood. The receptors were sampled from a woman aged 40-49 years with Graves' ophthalmopathy.

At least ten counts were recorded for this clonotype. This sequence joins TRBV2 and TRBJ2-5, with 8 positions matching TRBD2. Germline V CDR1 and CDR2: SNHLY, FYNNEI. The CDR3 spans 17 residues. V was clipped by 6 bases and J by 3 bases; unmatched bases: 15. In nucleotides, the CDR3 is TGTGCCAGCAGGACCCCCGAGACTAGCGTGCTAGAAGAGACCCAGTACTTC. It specifies CASRTPETSVLEETQYF.

This clonotype was detected a few times. The genes are TRBV7-9 and TRBJ2-7; no reliable D call. The CDR3 loop spans 12 amino acids. Germline V gene lookup returns CDR1 SEHNR and CDR2 FQNEAQ (reference sequence). Trimming pared 1 base from V and 8 bases from J, leaving 9 bases between. Here the CDR3 reads CASSLVTDQQYF. The CDR3 nucleotides are TGTGCCAGCAGCTTAGTTACGGATCAGCAGTACTTC.

Ten or more counts support this clonotype. This chain's CDR3 is CASSGPGGLDGYTF. The CDR3, as DNA: TGTGCCAGTAGTGGGCCAGGGGGCCTCGATGGCTACACCTTC. This chain joins TRBV19 and TRBJ1-2; 8 nucleotides match TRBD1. This CDR3 has 14 amino acids. CDR1 is LNHDA and CDR2 is SQIVND in the germline V gene (reference sequence). With V trimmed by 5 bases and J by 6 bases, 8 bases remained unmatched.

This clonotype was detected many times. This chain joins TRBV5-4 and TRBJ2-4; perhaps TRBD2 as D (5 bases). This CDR3 has 15 residues. The V gene lost 4 bases and the J gene lost 6 bases, with 17 bases spanning the gap. Germline V lookup: CDR1 SGHNT, CDR2 YYREEE (reference sequence). The CDR3 is CASSPGLPGVNIQYF. As DNA, the CDR3 is TGTGCCAGCAGCCCAGGACTTCCGGGCGTAAACATTCAGTACTTC.

This clonotype was seen at least ten times. The rearrangement links TRBV6-1 to TRBJ2-7; a weak D match, TRBD2 (6 bases). The V gene lost 2 bases and the J gene lost 7 bases, with 12 bases spanning the gap. The CDR3 contains 13 residues. Germline V gives CDR1 MNHNS, CDR2 SASEGT. The CDR3 spells CASSETQGGEQYF. The CDR3 region has the DNA TGTGCCAGCAGTGAAACGCAGGGAGGAGAGCAGTACTTC.

This clonotype appeared a few times. The rearrangement links TRBV12-3 or TRBV12-4 to TRBJ2-7, with D perhaps matching TRBD1 (6 bases). V lost 4 bases and J lost 3, with 16 bases in between. The CDR3 is 15 amino acids. CDR3 region: CASSSSYRVLYEQYF. The CDR3 DNA sequence: TGTGCCAGCAGTTCCAGCTACAGGGTTCTCTACGAGCAGTACTTC.

The table lists this clonotype with many counts. This chain links TRBV6-2 or TRBV6-3 with TRBJ2-5, with 8 bases matching TRBD2. Losses at the gene ends were 6 bases for V and 5 bases for J; bases not matched to a gene: 5. Germline CDR1 is MNHEY and CDR2 is SVGEGT. The CDR3 has 13 amino acids. This CDR3 reads CASRGGRTETQYF. The CDR3 DNA follows: TGTGCCAGCAGGGGCGGGAGGACTGAGACCCAGTACTTC.

This clonotype was detected many times. J is TRBJ2-6 and V is TRBV28; D ambiguous. CDR1 is MDHEN, CDR2 SYDVKM, per germline. Trimming shortened V by 2 bases and J by 7 bases, and 9 bases separated the two germline ends. CDR3 length: 14 amino acids. For the CDR3, the DNA is TGTGCCAGCAGTTTAGTCGCGGCCGCCAACGTCCTGACTTTC. As protein: CASSLVAAANVLTF.

This clonotype was counted once. The rearrangement uses TRBV6-1 and TRBJ2-5; 14 positions match TRBD2. The CDR3 length is 16 residues. The trim removed 0 bases at V and 4 bases at J, leaving 1 base unmatched. The germline gives CDR1 MNHNS, CDR2 SASEGT. CDR3 region: CASSEAGLAGVETQYF. The DNA for the CDR3 is TGTGCCAGCAGTGAAGCGGGACTAGCGGGAGTAGAGACCCAGTACTTC.

This clonotype was counted between two and nine times. A much larger clonotype is one base distant, so this may be a read error. This chain links TRBV6-2 or TRBV6-3 with TRBJ2-7; 9 bases align to TRBD2. The trim removed 0 bases at V and 3 bases at J, leaving 3 bases unmatched. CDR1 is MNHEY and CDR2 is SVGEGT in the germline V gene. The CDR3 is 15 amino acids. The CDR3 is CASSYSQREDYEQYF. The CDR3, as DNA: TGTGCCAGCAGTTACTCGCAGCGGGAGGACTACGAGCAGTACTTC.

Notes on this clonotype: Here the CDR3 omits its conserved ending phenylalanine or tryptophan, so a read error is the likely source. The chain has TRBV19 and TRBJ1-5; D perhaps matches TRBD1 (6 bases). Germline-derived CDR1 and CDR2 are LNHDA and SQIVND (reference sequence). CDR3 length: 14 residues. The V gene lost 3 bases and the J gene lost 3 bases, with 9 bases spanning the gap. This chain's CDR3 is CASSIDRSNQPQHS. The CDR3 DNA follows: TGTGCCAGTAGTATTGACAGGTCCAATCAGCCCCAGCATTCT.

This clonotype was counted at least ten times. This rearrangement joins TRBV28 to TRBJ2-5; 10 bases are a match to TRBD2. The CDR3 contains 16 residues. V lost 4 bases to trimming and J lost 4 bases; unmatched junction nucleotides: 9. Per the germline V gene, CDR1 is MDHEN and CDR2 is SYDVKM. CDR3 sequence: CASSSLQLAGTETQYF. The DNA of the CDR3 is TGTGCCAGCAGTTCACTCCAACTAGCGGGAACAGAGACCCAGTACTTC.

The chain recombines TRBV7-9 with TRBJ1-5; D is unresolved. CDR3 size: 15 residues. V was shortened by 2 bases and J by 0 bases, with 8 bases between the two germline ends. Per the germline V gene, CDR1 is SEHNR and CDR2 is FQNEAQ (reference sequence). The DNA for the CDR3 is TGTGCCAGCAGCTTAAGTGGGGATAGCAATCAGCCCCAGCATTTT. Translation: CASSLSGDSNQPQHF.

This chain links TRBV7-2 with TRBJ2-7, with TRBD1 as a possible D gene (6 bases). Trimming stripped 4 bases from V and 3 bases from J, with 13 bases between. CDR3 length: 14 residues. The V gene's germline CDR1 is SGHTA and CDR2 FQGNSA. This CDR3 reads CASSYLQGYYEQYF. CDR3 sequence (DNA): TGTGCCAGCAGCTACCTACAGGGTTACTACGAGCAGTACTTC.

This clonotype was observed many times. The chain links TRBV6-2 or TRBV6-3 to TRBJ1-1, with unresolved D. With 6 bases removed from V and 4 bases from J, the gap between germline ends came to 9 bases. Germline CDR1 reads MNHEY; CDR2 reads SVGEGT. This CDR3 spans 12 amino acids. The CDR3 region is CASRDRGTEAFF. CDR3 DNA sequence: TGTGCCAGCAGGGACCGGGGCACTGAAGCTTTCTTT.

This clonotype has only one observation. The V call is TRBV28, the J call TRBJ1-5; possible D gene TRBD1, 5 bases. Germline V gene data show CDR1 as MDHEN and CDR2 as SYDVKM. The CDR3 loop spans 15 amino acids. V gave up 3 bases and J gave up 9 bases, with 18 bases separating them. The CDR3 sequence: CASSLGDRHAPPQHF. CDR3 coding DNA: TGTGCCAGCAGTTTGGGGGACCGTCACGCGCCGCCCCAGCATTTT.

This clonotype was counted only a few times. The chain employs TRBV27 and TRBJ1-1; no reliable D call. This CDR3 spans 14 amino acids. Germline V CDR1 and CDR2: MNHEY, SMNVEV (reference sequence). The V gene lost 1 base and the J gene lost 0 bases, with 6 bases spanning the gap. CDR3 bases: TGTGCCAGCAGTTTATTCTCCGTGAACACTGAAGCTTTCTTT. Amino acid sequence: CASSLFSVNTEAFF.

This clonotype was detected only a few times. Being one base from a much bigger clone, this may be a read error. The V gene is TRBV12-3 or TRBV12-4, the J gene TRBJ2-7, with D hard to call. V lost 2 bases and J 6 bases, leaving 5 bases between the germline ends. The CDR3 is 11 residues long. The CDR3 bases are TGTGCCAGCAGTTTACGAAGCGAGCAGTACTTC. Its translation is CASSLRSEQYF.

This rearrangement joins TRBV27 to TRBJ2-7; TRBD1 matches 9 bases. V shed 1 base and J 5 bases; nucleotides not matched to a gene: 12. This CDR3 is built from 17 residues. In germline, CDR1 is MNHEY, CDR2 SMNVEV (reference sequence). CDR3: CASSLFFDGDRADEQYF. The CDR3 DNA reads as TGTGCCAGCAGTTTATTCTTCGATGGGGACAGGGCAGACGAGCAGTACTTC.

The chain recombines TRBV3-1 with TRBJ2-7, with 11 bases identical to TRBD1. Germline V lookup: CDR1 LGHDT, CDR2 YNNKEL (reference sequence). V lost 1 base to trimming and J lost 3 bases; unmatched junction nucleotides: 5. The CDR3 has 16 amino acids. CDR3 sequence reads: CASSQVGGTGGYEQYF. CDR3 in DNA: TGTGCCAGCAGCCAAGTAGGCGGGACAGGGGGCTACGAGCAGTACTTC.

This clonotype was recorded many times. The chain is built from TRBV19 and TRBJ1-2; D remains unclear. The CDR3 totals 15 residues. Looked up from germline, CDR1 is LNHDA and CDR2 is SQIVND (reference sequence). V was trimmed by 7 bases and J by 0 bases, leaving 15 bases between them. CDR3 nucleotide sequence: TGTGCCAGTATGGAATCGGGGTTGGCTAACTATGGCTACACCTTC. Its translation: CASMESGLANYGYTF.

The table lists this clonotype with many counts. The CDR3 reads CASSLTSGRPGETQYF. CDR3 DNA sequence: TGTGCCAGCAGCCTGACTAGCGGGAGGCCGGGTGAGACCCAGTACTTC. The J gene is TRBJ2-5, the V gene TRBV25-1; 13 bases match TRBD2. This CDR3 contains 16 residues. J lost 5 bases, V lost 6 bases, and 9 bases had no gene match. The germline gives CDR1 MGHDK, CDR2 SYGVNS. The full variable domain, completed using reference TRBV25-1 and TRBJ2-5, is EADIYQTPRYLVIGTGKKITLECSQTMGHDKMYWYQQDPGMELHLIHYSYGVNSTEKGDLSSESTVSRIRTEHFPLTLESARPSHTSQYLCASSLTSGRPGETQYFGPGTRLLVL.

There are many counts of this clonotype. V usage is TRBV7-9 and J usage is TRBJ1-2, with D possibly being TRBD1 (5 bases). Trimming stripped 4 bases from V and 5 bases from J, with 17 bases between. This CDR3 is built from 15 residues. Germline CDR1 SEHNR, CDR2 FQNEAQ (reference sequence). For the CDR3, the DNA is TGTGCCAGCAGCTCAGGGACCGGATGGGGGTATGGCTACACCTTC. The encoded protein is CASSSGTGWGYGYTF. The whole variable domain, remainder taken from reference TRBV7-9 and TRBJ1-2, is DTGVSQNPRHKITKRGQNVTFRCDPISEHNRLYWYRQTLGQGPEFLTYFQNEAQLEKSRLLSDRFSAERPKGSFSTLEIQRTEQGDSAMYLCASSSGTGWGYGYTFGSGTRLTVV.

This clonotype occurred many times. The V gene is TRBV19, the J gene TRBJ1-5, with D possibly being TRBD1 (5 bases). The V gene's germline CDR1 is LNHDA and CDR2 SQIVND (reference sequence). This CDR3 contains 18 residues. V lost 3 bases and J lost 5, with 23 bases in between. The chain's CDR3 is CASSMGMRGTFLHQPQHF. The CDR3 coding sequence is TGTGCCAGTAGTATGGGGATGCGGGGGACCTTCCTCCATCAGCCCCAGCATTTT.

This clonotype appeared a few times. The chain couples TRBV12-3 or TRBV12-4 to TRBJ2-2; perhaps TRBD2 as D (6 bases). Trimming removed 6 bases from V and 5 bases from J, with 16 bases in between. CDR3 length equals 15 residues. CDR3 nucleotides: TGTGCCAGCAGCCCCCCGGGGGTTAAGACCGGGGAGCTGTTTTTT. It specifies CASSPPGVKTGELFF.

This clonotype was recorded many times. The chain has TRBV4-1 and TRBJ2-1; 8 nucleotides agree with TRBD2. The CDR3 runs 18 residues. J gave up 0 bases and V 1 base, and 8 bases lay outside the gene matches. Per the germline V gene, CDR1 is MGHRA and CDR2 is YSYEKL. DNA for the CDR3: TGCGCCAGCAGCCAAGGTAGCGGGACCTTCAGCTCCTACAATGAGCAGTTCTTC. Its protein product is CASSQGSGTFSSYNEQFF.

The genes are TRBV10-3 and TRBJ1-5; 7 bases are a match to TRBD1. V dropped 4 bases and J dropped 1; count of bases not matched to a gene: 4. CDR1 is ENHRY and CDR2 is SYGVKD in the germline V gene. The CDR3 totals 15 residues. CDR3 DNA: TGTGCCATCAGTGTGACAGGGACGAGCAATCAGCCCCAGCATTTT. Protein sequence: CAISVTGTSNQPQHF.

This clonotype came up many times. The chain combines TRBV2 with TRBJ1-2; TRBD1 is a possible D gene (6 bases). Germline V gene lookup returns CDR1 SNHLY and CDR2 FYNNEI. V lost 7 bases and J lost 2, with 14 bases in between. The CDR3 runs 14 residues. CDR3 loop: CASTEQGGNYGYTF. The CDR3 DNA sequence: TGTGCCAGCACGGAGCAAGGGGGGAACTATGGCTACACCTTC.

V is TRBV12-3 or TRBV12-4 and J is TRBJ2-2; 7 bases match TRBD1. V lost 4 bases to trimming and J lost 4 bases; unmatched junction nucleotides: 3. The CDR3 totals 14 residues. CDR3 coding DNA: TGTGCCAGCAGTTACAGACAGGGCACCGGGGAGCTGTTTTTT. Its protein product is CASSYRQGTGELFF.